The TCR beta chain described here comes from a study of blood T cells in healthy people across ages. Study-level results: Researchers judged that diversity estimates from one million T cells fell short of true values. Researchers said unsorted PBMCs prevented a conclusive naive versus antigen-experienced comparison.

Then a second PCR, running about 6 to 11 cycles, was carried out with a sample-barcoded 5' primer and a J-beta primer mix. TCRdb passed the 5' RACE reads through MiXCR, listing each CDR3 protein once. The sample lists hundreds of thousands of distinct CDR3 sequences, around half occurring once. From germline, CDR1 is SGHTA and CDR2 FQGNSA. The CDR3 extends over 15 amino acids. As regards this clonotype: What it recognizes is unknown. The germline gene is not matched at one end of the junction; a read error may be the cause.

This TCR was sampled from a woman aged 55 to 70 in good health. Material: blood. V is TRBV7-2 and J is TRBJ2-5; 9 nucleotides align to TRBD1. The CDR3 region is CASSSGQGTPYEQCF. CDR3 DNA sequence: TGTGCCAGCAGCTCCGGACAGGGGACTCCCTACGAGCAGTGCTTC.